A selection of T cell receptor beta chains follows, all from one sample in a study of blood T cell repertoires in COVID-19. Measured with immunoSEQ multiplex PCR; TCRdb has only the in-frame clones, and not every one. The sample includes a few hundred thousand clones, 87% of them seen just once. Sequencing was carried out using PBMCs or T cells enriched from blood (not recorded which). These receptors came from a woman aged 30 to 39 who had recovered from COVID-19. Both conserved end residues are trimmed from each CDR3. Each record gives: J gene, D gene, clone size, CDR3 length, V gene, CDR3 protein. D genes are given only for firm matches. Clone sizes are given selectively: once, few, many, or a class where the clone is expanded.

TRBJ2-5 | TRBD2 | once | 16 | TRBV7-8 | ASSLPRTLAGARETQY
TRBJ2-7 | TRBD2 | NA | 13 | TRBV18 | ASSPAGVGPYEQY
TRBJ1-2 | TRBD1 | NA | 12 | TRBV25-1 | ASSQKGRGHGYT
TRBJ2-3 | TRBD1 | NA | 12 | TRBV3-1/TRBV3-2 | ASSREDREDTQY
TRBJ2-3 | TRBD2 | NA | 12 | TRBV2 | ASHRRESADTQY
TRBJ2-7 | TRBD2 | NA | 12 | TRBV7-2 | ASSLGLAEYEQY
TRBJ1-2 | NA | once | 9 | TRBV29-1 | SVEAVDGYT
TRBJ1-4 | NA | NA | 13 | TRBV28 | ASTDPTVLNEKLF
TRBJ1-3 | NA | NA | 16 | TRBV3-1/TRBV3-2 | ASSQDHGGALGGNTIY
TRBJ2-7 | NA | NA | 12 | TRBV5-1 | ASSLRMETYEQY
TRBJ1-1 | NA | NA | 12 | TRBV9 | ASTQGGGSTEAF
TRBJ2-7 | NA | NA | 11 | TRBV6-5 | ASSTTGTYEQY
TRBJ1-2 | TRBD1 | NA | 15 | TRBV9 | ASSVVATGGGRNGYT
TRBJ2-7 | NA | NA | 13 | TRBV3-1/TRBV3-2 | ASSQDTSTSYEQY
TRBJ1-1 | NA | NA | 10 | TRBV28 | ASSGQFTEAF
TRBJ1-2 | NA | few | 11 | TRBV9 | ASSPQGQRGYT
TRBJ2-1 | NA | NA | 10 | TRBV20-1 | SASQTSNEQF
TRBJ2-5 | TRBD1 | many | 11 | TRBV5-1 | ASTGTAKETQY
TRBJ2-7 | NA | NA | 12 | TRBV4-1 | ASSQGDRYYEQY
TRBJ2-4 | TRBD2 | NA | 12 | TRBV6-2/TRBV6-3 | ASSRSGGKNIQY
TRBJ2-7 | NA | NA | 10 | TRBV12-3/TRBV12-4 | ASSLGGGSEY
TRBJ1-1 | TRBD1 | NA | 14 | TRBV5-1 | ASSFSGTVMNTEAF
TRBJ1-5 | TRBD1 | NA | 16 | TRBV4-1 | ASSQGFHIGTGEQPQH
TRBJ1-5 | TRBD1 | NA | 16 | TRBV28 | ASSLGQGAGLGNQPQH
TRBJ1-6 | NA | NA | 11 | TRBV9 | ASTTGFNSPLH
TRBJ2-7 | NA | NA | 10 | TRBV2 | ADSTGTYEQY
TRBJ1-2 | NA | NA | 12 | TRBV4-2 | ASSQVAGDYGYT
TRBJ2-7 | NA | NA | 12 | TRBV18 | ASSPPRDTYEQY
TRBJ1-2 | NA | once | 11 | TRBV28 | ASSLTDRGGYT
TRBJ1-1 | NA | NA | 11 | TRBV19 | ASTLGGNTEAF
TRBJ2-1 | NA | NA | 11 | TRBV6-5 | ASRRGGLNEQF
TRBJ1-2 | TRBD1 | NA | 14 | TRBV27 | ASRRGSDRVSRGYT
TRBJ2-7 | TRBD2 | NA | 13 | TRBV10-1 | ASSEGTSRSYEQY
TRBJ1-2 | NA | NA | 10 | TRBV10-2 | ASSEAGNGYT
TRBJ2-1 | NA | NA | 12 | TRBV7-9 | ASSSLLGLNEQF
TRBJ2-7 | NA | NA | 12 | TRBV29-1 | SVKIPQGPYEQY
TRBJ2-7 | TRBD2 | NA | 13 | TRBV5-1 | ASSLTSGSIDEQY
TRBJ2-7 | NA | NA | 12 | TRBV18 | ASSPPSSVYEQY
TRBJ2-5 | TRBD2 | NA | 14 | TRBV5-1 | ASSLALADLGETQY
TRBJ1-3 | NA | NA | 14 | TRBV5-6 | ASSYITTGPGNTIY
TRBJ2-7 | NA | NA | 13 | TRBV4-1 | ASSQVPGTFHEQY
TRBJ2-3 | NA | NA | 11 | TRBV7-3 | ASSSYVPDTQY
TRBJ1-6 | NA | NA | 11 | TRBV28 | ASLSSYNSPLH
TRBJ1-2 | TRBD1 | NA | 10 | TRBV19 | ACLRDRSGYT
TRBJ2-1 | TRBD2 | once | 15 | TRBV19 | ASSSSGRGTRTNEQF